This T cell receptor beta chain was sequenced in a study of T cells in Graves' hyperthyroidism and ophthalmopathy. CDR1 and CDR2 (germline): ENHRY, SYGVKD. The CDR3 runs to 14 residues. The germline V and J ends were trimmed by 2 bases and 3 bases, with 7 bases remaining between them. The CDR3 regions of TCR beta were amplified from RNA transcripts. TCR CDR3 underwent first-round RT-PCR with the HTBI primer set. TCRdb reprocessed the multiplex PCR reads via MiXCR and lists one record per CDR3 protein. The sample has 550,000 to 650,000 distinct CDR3 sequences; 14% are singletons. This clonotype was counted many times.

V and J are TRBV10-3 and TRBJ1-4; weak D call: TRBD1 (5 bases). Sequenced: blood. The sequence derives from a woman in her twenties or thirties with Graves' hyperthyroidism that later progressed to Graves' ophthalmopathy. CDR3 residues: CAISEPGPNEKLFF. CDR3 nucleotides: TGTGCCATCAGTGAGCCGGGACCTAATGAAAAACTGTTTTTT.